This TCR beta chain was captured in a study of T-cell memory formation after mild COVID-19. Notes on the study in general: Some SARS-CoV-2-responding clones were already detected in memory before infection.

This clonotype has only a few counts. The antigen is not known. Looked up from germline, CDR1 is SGHRS and CDR2 is YFSETQ. The CDR3 extends over 15 amino acids. V lost 0 bases and J 8 bases, leaving 17 bases between the germline ends. From 5'RACE with constant-segment primers came TCR alpha and TCR beta cDNA libraries that carried sample barcodes and UMIs. TCRdb ran MiXCR on the 5' RACE reads and lists one entry per CDR3 protein. Of more than 110,000 distinct CDR3 sequences in the sample, around 15% were seen once. Material for sequencing was PBMCs or a T cell subset sorted from them (not recorded which). This chain uses TRBV5-1 with TRBJ1-2; no firm D call. The origin of this receptor is an adult woman who had mild COVID-19 (a few samples of this study predate the infection). Cell type and time point are not known. This CDR3 is CASSLVGGSIGGYTF. Here the CDR3 DNA reads TGCGCCAGCAGCTTGGTCGGCGGGAGTATAGGAGGCTACACCTTC.